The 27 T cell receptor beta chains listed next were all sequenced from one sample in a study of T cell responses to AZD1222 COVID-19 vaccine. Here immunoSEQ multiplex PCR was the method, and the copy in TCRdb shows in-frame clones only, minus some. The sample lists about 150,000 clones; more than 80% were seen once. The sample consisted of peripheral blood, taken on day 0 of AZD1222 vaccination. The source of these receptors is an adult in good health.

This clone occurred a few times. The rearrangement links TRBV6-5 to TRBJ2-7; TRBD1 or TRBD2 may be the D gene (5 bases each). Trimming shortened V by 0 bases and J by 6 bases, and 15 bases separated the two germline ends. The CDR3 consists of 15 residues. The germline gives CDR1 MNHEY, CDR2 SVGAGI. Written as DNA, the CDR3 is TGTGCCAGCAGTTACTCGGGACGCGATCCCCTCGAGCAGTACTTC. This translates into CASSYSGRDPLEQYF.

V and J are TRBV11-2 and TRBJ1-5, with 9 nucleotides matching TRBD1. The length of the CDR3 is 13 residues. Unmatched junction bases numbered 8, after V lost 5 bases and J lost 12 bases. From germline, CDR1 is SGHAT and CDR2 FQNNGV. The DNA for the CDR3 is TGTGCCAGCAGCACCGGGACAGGGTTCCTCCAGCATTTT. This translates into CASSTGTGFLQHF.

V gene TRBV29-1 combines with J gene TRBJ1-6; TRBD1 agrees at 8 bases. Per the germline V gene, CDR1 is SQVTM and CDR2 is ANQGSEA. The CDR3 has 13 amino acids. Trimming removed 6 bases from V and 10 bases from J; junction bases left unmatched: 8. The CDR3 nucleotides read TGCAGCGTCCTCGACAGGGGAGAATCACCCCTCCACTTT. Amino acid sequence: CSVLDRGESPLHF.

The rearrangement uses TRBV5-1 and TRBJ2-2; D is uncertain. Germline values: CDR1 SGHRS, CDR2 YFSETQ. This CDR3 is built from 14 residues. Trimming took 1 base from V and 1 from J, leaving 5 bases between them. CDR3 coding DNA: TGCGCCAGCAGCTTGCAACAGAACACCGGGGAGCTGTTTTTT. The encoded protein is CASSLQQNTGELFF.

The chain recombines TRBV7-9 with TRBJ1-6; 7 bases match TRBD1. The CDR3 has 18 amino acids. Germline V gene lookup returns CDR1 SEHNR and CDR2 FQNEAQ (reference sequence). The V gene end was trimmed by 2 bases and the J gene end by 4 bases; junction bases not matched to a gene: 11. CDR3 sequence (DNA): TGTGCCAGCAGCTTATCTAGAGGGGGCGGATCGTATAATTCACCCCTCCACTTT. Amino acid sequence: CASSLSRGGGSYNSPLHF.

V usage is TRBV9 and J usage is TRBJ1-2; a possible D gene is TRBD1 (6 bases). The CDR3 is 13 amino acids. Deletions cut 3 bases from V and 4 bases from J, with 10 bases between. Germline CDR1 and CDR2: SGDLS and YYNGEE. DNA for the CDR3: TGTGCCAGCAGCGCCCAGGGGAGCTATGGCTACACCTTC. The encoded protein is CASSAQGSYGYTF.

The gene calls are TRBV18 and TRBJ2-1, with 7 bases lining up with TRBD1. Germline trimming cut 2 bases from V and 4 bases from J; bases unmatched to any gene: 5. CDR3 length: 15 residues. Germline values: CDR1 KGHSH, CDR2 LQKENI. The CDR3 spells CASSPDRENYNEQFF. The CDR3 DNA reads TGTGCCAGCTCACCAGACAGGGAAAATTACAATGAGCAGTTCTTC.

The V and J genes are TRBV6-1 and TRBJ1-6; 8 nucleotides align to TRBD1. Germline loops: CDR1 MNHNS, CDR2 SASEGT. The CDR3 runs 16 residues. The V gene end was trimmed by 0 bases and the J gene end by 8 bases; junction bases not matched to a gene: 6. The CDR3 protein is CASSEAWGQVDSPLHF. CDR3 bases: TGTGCCAGCAGTGAAGCCTGGGGACAGGTGGATTCACCCCTCCACTTT.

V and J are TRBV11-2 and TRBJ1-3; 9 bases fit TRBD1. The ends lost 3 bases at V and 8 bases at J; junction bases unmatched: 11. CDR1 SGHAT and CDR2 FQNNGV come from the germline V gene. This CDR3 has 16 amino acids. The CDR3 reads CASSFLLGQGEDTIYF. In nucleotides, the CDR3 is TGTGCCAGCAGCTTCCTGCTGGGACAGGGAGAGGACACCATATATTTT.

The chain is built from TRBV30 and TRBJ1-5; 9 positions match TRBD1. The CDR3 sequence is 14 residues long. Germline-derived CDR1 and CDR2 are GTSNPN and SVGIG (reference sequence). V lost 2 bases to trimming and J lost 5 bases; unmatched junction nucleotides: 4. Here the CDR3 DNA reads TGTGCCTGGAGTCCATGGGACAGGGATCAGCCCCAGCATTTT. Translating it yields CAWSPWDRDQPQHF.

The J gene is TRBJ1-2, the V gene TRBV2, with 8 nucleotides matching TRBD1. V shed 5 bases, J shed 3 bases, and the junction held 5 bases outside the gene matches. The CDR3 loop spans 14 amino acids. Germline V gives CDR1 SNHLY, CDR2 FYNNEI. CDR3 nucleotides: TGTGCCAGCAGTTCCGAGACAGGGGACTATGGCTACACCTTC. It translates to CASSSETGDYGYTF.

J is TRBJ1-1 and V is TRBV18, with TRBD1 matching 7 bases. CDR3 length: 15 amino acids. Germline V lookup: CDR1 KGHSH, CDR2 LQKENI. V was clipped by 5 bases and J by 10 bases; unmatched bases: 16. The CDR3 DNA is TGTGCCAGCTCATCCGTGGGGCAGGGGGGACTTGGAGCTTTCTTT. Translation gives CASSSVGQGGLGAFF.

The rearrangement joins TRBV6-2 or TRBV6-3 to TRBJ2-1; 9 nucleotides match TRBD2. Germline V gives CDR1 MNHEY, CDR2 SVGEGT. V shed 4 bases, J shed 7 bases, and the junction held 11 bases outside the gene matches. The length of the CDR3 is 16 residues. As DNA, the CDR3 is TGTGCCAGCAGTTTCTTAAGCGGGGGGCCGAGGAATGAGCAGTTCTTC. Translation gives CASSFLSGGPRNEQFF.

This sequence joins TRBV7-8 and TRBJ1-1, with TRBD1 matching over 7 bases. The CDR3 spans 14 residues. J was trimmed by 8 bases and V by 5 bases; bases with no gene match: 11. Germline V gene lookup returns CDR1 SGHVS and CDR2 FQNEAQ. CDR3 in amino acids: CASSPETRQGEAFF. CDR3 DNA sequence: TGTGCCAGCAGCCCAGAGACCCGACAGGGAGAAGCTTTCTTT.

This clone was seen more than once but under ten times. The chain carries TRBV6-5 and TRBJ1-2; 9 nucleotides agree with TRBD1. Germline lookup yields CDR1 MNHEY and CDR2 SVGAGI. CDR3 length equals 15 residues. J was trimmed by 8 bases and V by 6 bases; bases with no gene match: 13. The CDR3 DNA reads TGTGCCAGCAGCCAACGCCTCGGGACAGGGAAGGGCTACACCTTC. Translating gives CASSQRLGTGKGYTF.

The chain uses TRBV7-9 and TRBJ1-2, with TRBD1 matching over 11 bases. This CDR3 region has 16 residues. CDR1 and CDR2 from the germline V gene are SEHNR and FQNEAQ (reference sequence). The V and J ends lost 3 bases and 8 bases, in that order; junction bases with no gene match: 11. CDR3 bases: TGTGCCAGCAGCTTTAGCCCCGGGACAGGGGGTGAAGGCTACACCTTC. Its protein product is CASSFSPGTGGEGYTF.

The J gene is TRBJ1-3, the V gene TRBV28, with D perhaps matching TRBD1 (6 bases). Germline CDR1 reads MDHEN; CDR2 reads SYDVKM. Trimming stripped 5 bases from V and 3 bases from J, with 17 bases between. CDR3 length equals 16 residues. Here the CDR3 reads CASSPWKGEVGNTIYF. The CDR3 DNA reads TGTGCCAGCAGTCCCTGGAAGGGGGAAGTTGGAAACACCATATATTTT.

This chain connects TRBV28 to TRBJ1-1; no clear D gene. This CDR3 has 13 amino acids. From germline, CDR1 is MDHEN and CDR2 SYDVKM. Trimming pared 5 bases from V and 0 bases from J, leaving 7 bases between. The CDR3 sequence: CASSIFMNTEAFF. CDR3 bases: TGTGCCAGCAGTATTTTTATGAACACTGAAGCTTTCTTT. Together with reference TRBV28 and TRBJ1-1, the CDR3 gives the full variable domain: DVKVTQSSRYLVKRTGEKVFLECVQDMDHENMFWYRQDPGLGLRLIYFSYDVKMKEKGDIPEGYSVSREKKERFSLILESASTNQTSMYLCASSIFMNTEAFFGQGTRLTVV.

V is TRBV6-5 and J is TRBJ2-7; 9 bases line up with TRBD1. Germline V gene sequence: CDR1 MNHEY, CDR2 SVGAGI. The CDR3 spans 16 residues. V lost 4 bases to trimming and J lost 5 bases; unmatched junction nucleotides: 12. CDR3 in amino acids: CASSFPTGTGNHEQYF. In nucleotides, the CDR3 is TGTGCCAGCAGTTTCCCTACCGGGACAGGGAACCACGAGCAGTACTTC.

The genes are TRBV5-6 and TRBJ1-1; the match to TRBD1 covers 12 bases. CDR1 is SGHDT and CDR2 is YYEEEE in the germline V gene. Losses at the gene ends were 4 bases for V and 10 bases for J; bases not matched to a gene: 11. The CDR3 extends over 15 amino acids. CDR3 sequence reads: CASSLPGQGASGAFF. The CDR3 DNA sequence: TGTGCCAGCAGCCTTCCGGGACAGGGGGCTTCAGGAGCTTTCTTT.

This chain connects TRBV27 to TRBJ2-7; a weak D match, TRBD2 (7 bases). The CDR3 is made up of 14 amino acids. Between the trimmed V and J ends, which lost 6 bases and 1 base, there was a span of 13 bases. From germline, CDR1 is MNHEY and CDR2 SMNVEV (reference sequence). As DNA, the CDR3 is TGTGCCAGCAGCCGAGGGAGGGGGTCCTACGAGCAGTACTTC. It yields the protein CASSRGRGSYEQYF.

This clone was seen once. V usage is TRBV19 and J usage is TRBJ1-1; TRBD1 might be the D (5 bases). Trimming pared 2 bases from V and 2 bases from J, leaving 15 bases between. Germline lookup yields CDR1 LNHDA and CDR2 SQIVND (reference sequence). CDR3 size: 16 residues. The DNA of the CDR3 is TGTGCCAGTAGTATATCTCCGGGGCGAGGAAACACTGAAGCTTTCTTT. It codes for CASSISPGRGNTEAFF.

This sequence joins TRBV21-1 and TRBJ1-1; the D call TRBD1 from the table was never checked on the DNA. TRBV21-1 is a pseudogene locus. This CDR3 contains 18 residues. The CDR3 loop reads CASSKACIRTGRRTEAFF. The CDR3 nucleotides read TGTGCCAGCAGCAAAGCCTGTATAAGGACAGGGCGGAGGACTGAAGCTTTCTTT.

CDR3 loop: CASSESGYTGELFF. DNA for the CDR3: TGTGCCAGCAGTGAGTCAGGGTACACCGGGGAGCTGTTTTTT. J is TRBJ2-2 and V is TRBV6-4; TRBD1 might be the D (5 bases). The V gene's germline CDR1 is MRHNA and CDR2 SNTAGT. CDR3 size: 14 residues. V was cut by 3 bases and J by 3 bases, with 8 bases left in between.

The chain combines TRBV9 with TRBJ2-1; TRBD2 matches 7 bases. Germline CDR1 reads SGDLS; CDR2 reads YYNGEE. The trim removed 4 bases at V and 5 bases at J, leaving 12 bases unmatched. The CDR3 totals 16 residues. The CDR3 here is CASSPRGGGGNNEQFF. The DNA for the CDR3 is TGTGCCAGCAGCCCACGTGGTGGCGGGGGAAACAATGAGCAGTTCTTC.

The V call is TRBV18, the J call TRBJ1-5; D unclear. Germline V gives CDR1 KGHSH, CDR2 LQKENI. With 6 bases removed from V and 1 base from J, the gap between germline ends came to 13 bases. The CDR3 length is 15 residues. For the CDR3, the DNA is TGTGCCAGCTCGAAATCGGTAGGGAGCAATCAGCCCCAGCATTTT. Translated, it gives CASSKSVGSNQPQHF.

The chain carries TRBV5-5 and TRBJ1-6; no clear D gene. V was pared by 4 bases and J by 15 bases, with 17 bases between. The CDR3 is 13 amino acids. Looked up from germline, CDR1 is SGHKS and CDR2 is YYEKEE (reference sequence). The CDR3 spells CASSQQPGLLLHF. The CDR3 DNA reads TGTGCCAGCAGCCAGCAACCGGGCCTGCTCCTCCACTTT. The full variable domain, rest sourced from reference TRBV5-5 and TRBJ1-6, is DAGVTQSPTHLIKTRGQQVTLRCSPISGHKSVSWYQQVLGQGPQFIFQYYEKEERGRGNFPDRFSARQFPNYSSELNVNALLLGDSALYLCASSQQPGLLLHFGNGTRLTVT.